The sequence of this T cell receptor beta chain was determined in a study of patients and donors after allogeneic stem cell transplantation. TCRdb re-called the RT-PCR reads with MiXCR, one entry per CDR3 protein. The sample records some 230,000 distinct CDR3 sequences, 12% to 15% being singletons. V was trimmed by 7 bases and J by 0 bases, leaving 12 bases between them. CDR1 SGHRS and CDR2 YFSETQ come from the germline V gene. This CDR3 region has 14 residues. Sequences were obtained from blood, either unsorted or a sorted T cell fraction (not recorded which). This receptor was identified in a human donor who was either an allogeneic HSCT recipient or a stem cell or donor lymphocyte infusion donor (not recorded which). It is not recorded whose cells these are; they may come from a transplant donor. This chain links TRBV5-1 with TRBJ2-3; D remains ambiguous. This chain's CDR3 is CASRPATSTDTQYF. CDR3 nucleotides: TGCGCCAGCCGCCCTGCTACTAGCACAGATACGCAGTATTTT.